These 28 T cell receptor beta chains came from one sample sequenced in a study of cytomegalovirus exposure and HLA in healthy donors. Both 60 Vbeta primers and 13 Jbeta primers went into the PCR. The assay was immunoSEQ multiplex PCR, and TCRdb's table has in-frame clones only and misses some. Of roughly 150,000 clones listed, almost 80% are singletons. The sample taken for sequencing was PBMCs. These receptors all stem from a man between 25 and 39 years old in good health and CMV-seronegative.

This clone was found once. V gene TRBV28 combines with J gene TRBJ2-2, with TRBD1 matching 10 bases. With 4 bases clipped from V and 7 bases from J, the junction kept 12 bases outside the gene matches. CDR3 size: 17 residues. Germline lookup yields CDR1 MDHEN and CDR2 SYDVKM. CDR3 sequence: CASSWDRDRGSGGELFF. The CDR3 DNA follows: TGTGCCAGCAGTTGGGACCGGGACAGGGGCAGTGGCGGGGAGCTGTTTTTT.

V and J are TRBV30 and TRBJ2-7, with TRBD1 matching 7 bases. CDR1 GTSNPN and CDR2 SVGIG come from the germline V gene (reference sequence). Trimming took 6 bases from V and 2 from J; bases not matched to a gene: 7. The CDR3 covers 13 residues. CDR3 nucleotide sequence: TGTGCCTGCAAGGGGGCCTCCGCCTACGAGCAGTACTTC. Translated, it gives CACKGASAYEQYF.

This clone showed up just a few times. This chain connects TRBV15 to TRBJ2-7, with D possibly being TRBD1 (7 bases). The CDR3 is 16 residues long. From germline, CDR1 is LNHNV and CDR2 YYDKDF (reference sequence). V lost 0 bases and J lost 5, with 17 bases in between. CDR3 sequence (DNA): TGTGCCACCAGCAGAGATCGGGCAGGGGGGCCCCACGAGCAGTACTTC. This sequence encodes CATSRDRAGGPHEQYF.

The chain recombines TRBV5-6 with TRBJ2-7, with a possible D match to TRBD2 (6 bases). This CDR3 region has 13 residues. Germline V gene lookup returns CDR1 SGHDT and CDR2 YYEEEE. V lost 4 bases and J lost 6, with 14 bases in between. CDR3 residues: CASSPLLAREQYF. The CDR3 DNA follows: TGTGCCAGCAGCCCCCTACTAGCACGCGAGCAGTACTTC.

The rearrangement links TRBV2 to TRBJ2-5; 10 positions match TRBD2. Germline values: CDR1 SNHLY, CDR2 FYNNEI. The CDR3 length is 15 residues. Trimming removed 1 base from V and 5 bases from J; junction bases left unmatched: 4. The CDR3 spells CASSEGEREGETQYF. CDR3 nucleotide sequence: TGTGCCAGCAGTGAAGGGGAGCGGGAGGGGGAGACCCAGTACTTC.

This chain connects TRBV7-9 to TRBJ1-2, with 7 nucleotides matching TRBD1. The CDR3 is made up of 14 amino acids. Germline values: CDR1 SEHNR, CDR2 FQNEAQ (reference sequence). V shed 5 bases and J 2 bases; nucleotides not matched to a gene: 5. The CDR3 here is CASSLGQANYGYTF. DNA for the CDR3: TGTGCCAGCAGCCTCGGACAGGCGAACTATGGCTACACCTTC.

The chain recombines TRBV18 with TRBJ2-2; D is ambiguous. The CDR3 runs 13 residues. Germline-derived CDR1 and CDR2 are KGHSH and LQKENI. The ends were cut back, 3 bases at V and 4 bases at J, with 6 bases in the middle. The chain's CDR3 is CASSPSGTGELFF. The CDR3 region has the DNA TGTGCCAGCTCACCCTCAGGCACCGGGGAGCTGTTTTTT.

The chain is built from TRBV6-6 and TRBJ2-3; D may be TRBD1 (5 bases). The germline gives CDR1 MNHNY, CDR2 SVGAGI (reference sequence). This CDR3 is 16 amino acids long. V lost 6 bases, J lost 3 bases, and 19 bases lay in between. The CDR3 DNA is TGTGCCAGCAGACCCCGCCCCCCCAGGGAAACAGATACGCAGTATTTT. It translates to CASRPRPPRETDTQYF.

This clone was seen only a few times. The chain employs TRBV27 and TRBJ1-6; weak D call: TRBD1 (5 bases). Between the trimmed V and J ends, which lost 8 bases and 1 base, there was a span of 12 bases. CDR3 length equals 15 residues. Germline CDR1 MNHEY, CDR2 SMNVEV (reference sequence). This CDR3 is CASRRGSSYNSPLHF. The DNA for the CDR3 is TGTGCCAGCCGGAGGGGTTCTTCCTATAATTCACCCCTCCACTTT.

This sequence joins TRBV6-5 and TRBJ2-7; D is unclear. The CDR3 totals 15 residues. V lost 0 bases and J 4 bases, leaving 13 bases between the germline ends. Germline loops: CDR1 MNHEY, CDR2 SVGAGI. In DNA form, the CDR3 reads TGTGCCAGCAGTTACTCAAATCCCACGGGTTACGAGCAGTACTTC. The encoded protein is CASSYSNPTGYEQYF.

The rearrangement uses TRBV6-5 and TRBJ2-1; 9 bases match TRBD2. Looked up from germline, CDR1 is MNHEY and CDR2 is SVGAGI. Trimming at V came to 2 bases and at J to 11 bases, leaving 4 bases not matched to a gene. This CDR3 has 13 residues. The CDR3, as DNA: TGTGCCAGCAGTTACCAAAGCGGGGGGAAGCAGTTCTTC. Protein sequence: CASSYQSGGKQFF.

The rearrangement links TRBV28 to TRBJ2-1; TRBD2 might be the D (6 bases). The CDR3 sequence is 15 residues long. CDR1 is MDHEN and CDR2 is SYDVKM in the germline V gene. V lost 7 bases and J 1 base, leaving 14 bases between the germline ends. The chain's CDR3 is CASISKTRSYNEQFF. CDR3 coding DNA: TGTGCCAGCATCTCAAAGACTAGATCCTACAATGAGCAGTTCTTC.

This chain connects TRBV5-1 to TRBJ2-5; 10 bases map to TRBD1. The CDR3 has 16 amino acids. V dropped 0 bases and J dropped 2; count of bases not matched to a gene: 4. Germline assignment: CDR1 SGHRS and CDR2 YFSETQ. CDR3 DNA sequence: TGCGCCAGCAGCTTGGCGGGACAGGGGACGCAAGAGACCCAGTACTTC. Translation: CASSLAGQGTQETQYF.

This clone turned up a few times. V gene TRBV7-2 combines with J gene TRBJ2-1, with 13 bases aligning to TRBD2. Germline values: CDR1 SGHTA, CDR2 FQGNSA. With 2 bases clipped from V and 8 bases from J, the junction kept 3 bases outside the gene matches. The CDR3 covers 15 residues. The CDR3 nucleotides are TGTGCCAGCAGCTTATCAGGACTAGCGGGGGATGAGCAGTTCTTC. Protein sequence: CASSLSGLAGDEQFF.

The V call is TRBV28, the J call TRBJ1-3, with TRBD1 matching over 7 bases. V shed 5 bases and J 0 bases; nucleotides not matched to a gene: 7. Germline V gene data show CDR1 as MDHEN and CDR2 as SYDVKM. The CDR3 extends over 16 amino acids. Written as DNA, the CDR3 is TGTGCCAGCAGTCTCTGGGCAGGGGGCTCTGGAAACACCATATATTTT. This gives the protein CASSLWAGGSGNTIYF.

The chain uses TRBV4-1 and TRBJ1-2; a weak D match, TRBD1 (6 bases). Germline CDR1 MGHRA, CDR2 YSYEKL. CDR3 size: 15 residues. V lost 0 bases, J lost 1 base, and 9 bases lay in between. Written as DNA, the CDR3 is TGCGCCAGCAGCCAAGATGGGACACTTAACTATGGCTACACCTTC. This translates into CASSQDGTLNYGYTF.

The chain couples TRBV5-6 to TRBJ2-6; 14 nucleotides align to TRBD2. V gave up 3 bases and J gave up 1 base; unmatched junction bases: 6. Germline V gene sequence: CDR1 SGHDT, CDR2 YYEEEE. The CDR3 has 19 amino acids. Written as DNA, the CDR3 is TGTGCCAGCAGCTCGGGACTAGCGGGAGCCTTTTCTGGGGCCAACGTCCTGACTTTC. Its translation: CASSSGLAGAFSGANVLTF.

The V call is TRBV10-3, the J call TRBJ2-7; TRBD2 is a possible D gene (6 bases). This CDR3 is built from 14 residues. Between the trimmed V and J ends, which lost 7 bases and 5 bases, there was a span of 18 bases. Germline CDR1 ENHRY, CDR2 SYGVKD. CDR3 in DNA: TGTGCCATCAACCCGGGACTGGCTTCCGACGAGCAGTACTTC. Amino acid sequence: CAINPGLASDEQYF.

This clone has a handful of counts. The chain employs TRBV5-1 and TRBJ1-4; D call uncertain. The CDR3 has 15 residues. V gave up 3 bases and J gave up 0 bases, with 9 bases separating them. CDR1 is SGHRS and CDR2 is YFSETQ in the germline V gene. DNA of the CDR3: TGCGCCAGCAGCTACTTCGGAGCAACTAATGAAAAACTGTTTTTT. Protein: CASSYFGATNEKLFF.

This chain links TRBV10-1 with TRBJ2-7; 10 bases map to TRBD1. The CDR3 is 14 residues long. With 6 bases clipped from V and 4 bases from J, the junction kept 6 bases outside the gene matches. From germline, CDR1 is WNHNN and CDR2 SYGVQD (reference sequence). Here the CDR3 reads CASRHRDRGYEQYF. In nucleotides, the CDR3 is TGCGCCAGCAGGCACCGGGACAGGGGTTACGAGCAGTACTTC.

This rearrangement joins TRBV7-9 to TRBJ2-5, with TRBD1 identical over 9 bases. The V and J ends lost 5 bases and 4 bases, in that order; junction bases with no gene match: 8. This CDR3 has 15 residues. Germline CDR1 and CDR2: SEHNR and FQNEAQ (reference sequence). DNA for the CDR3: TGTGCCAGCAGCGGTCCGGACAGGGGAAGAGAGACCCAGTACTTC. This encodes CASSGPDRGRETQYF. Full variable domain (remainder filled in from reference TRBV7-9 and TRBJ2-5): DTGVSQNPRHKITKRGQNVTFRCDPISEHNRLYWYRQTLGQGPEFLTYFQNEAQLEKSRLLSDRFSAERPKGSFSTLEIQRTEQGDSAMYLCASSGPDRGRETQYFGPGTRLLVL.

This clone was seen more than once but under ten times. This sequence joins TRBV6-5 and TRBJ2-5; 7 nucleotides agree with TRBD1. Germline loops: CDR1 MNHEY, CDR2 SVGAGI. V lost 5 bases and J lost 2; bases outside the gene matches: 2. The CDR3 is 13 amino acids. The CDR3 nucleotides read TGTGCCAGCAGTAGGGACAGACAAGAGACCCAGTACTTC. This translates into CASSRDRQETQYF.

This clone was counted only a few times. The CDR3 DNA is TGTGCCAGCAGTGGAGGGCGAGGCGGTGAAGCTTTCTTT. Residues: CASSGGRGGEAFF. The chain has TRBV28 and TRBJ1-1; no firm D call. V gave up 5 bases and J gave up 7 bases, with 14 bases separating them. CDR3 length equals 13 residues. Germline CDR1 and CDR2: MDHEN and SYDVKM.

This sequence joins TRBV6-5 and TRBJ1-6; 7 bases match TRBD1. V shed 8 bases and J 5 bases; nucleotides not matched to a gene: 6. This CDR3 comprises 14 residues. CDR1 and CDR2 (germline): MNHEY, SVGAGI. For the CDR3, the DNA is TGTGCCAGCCGACAGGGATACGATAATTCACCCCTCCACTTT. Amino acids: CASRQGYDNSPLHF.

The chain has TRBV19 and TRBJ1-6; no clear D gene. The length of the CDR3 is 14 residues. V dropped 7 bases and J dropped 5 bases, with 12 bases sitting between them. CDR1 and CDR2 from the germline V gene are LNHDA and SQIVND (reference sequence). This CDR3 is CASMSEQHNSPLHF. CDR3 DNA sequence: TGTGCCAGTATGTCAGAACAACATAATTCACCCCTCCACTTT.

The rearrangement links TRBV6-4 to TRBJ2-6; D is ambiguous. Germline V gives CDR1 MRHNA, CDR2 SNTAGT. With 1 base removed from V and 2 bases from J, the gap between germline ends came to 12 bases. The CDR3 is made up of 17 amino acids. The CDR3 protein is CASSDWPAGTGANVLTF. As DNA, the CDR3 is TGTGCCAGCAGTGACTGGCCAGCAGGTACTGGGGCCAACGTCCTGACTTTC.

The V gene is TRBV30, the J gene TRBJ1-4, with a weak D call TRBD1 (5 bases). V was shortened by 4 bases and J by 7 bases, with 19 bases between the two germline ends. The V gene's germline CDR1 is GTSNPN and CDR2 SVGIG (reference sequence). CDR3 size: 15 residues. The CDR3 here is CAWKKRGGITEKLFF. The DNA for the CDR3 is TGTGCCTGGAAAAAGCGGGGGGGTATTACTGAAAAACTGTTTTTT.

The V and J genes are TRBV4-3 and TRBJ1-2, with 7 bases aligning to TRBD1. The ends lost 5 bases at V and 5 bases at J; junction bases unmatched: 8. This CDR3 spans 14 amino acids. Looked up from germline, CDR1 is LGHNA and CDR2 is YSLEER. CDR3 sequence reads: CASSLTDRAYGYTF. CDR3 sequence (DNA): TGCGCCAGCAGCTTGACCGACAGGGCATATGGCTACACCTTC.